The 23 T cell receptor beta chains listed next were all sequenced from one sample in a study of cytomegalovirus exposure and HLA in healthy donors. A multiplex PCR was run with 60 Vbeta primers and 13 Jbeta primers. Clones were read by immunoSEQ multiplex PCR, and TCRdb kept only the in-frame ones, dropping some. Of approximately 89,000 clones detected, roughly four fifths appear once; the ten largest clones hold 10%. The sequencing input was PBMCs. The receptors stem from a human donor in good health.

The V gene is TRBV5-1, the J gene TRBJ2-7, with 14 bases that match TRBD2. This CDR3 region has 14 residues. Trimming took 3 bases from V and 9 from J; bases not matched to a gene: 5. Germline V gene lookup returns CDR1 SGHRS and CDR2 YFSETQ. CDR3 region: CASSSTSGRAGQYF. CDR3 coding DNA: TGCGCCAGCAGCTCGACTAGCGGGAGGGCCGGGCAGTACTTC.

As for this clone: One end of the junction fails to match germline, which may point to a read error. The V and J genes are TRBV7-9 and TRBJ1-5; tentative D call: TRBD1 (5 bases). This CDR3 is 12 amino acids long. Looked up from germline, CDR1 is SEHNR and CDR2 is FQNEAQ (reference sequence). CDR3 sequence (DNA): TGTTCCAGCAGCGACCCAGGGCAGCCCCAGCATTTT. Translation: CSSSDPGQPQHF.

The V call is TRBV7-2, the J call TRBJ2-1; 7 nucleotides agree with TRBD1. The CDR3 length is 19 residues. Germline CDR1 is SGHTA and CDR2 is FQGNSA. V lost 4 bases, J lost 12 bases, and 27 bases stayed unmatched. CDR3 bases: TGTGCCAGCAGCTCACTAAAATACGGACAGGCCAGTACCCAAGTAGGGCAGTTCTTC. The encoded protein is CASSSLKYGQASTQVGQFF.

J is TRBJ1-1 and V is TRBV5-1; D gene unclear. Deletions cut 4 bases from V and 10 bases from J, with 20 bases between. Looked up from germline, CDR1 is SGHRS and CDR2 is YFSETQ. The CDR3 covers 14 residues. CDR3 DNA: TGCGCCAGCAGCAAGACCGACTCCCCCCCCGGAGCTTTCTTT. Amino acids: CASSKTDSPPGAFF.

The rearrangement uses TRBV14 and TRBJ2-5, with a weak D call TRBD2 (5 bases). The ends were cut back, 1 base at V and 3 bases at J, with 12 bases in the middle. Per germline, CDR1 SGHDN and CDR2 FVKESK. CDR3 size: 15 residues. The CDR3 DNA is TGTGCCAGCAGCCAAGTTGCAGGAGGAAAAGAGACCCAGTACTTC. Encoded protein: CASSQVAGGKETQYF.

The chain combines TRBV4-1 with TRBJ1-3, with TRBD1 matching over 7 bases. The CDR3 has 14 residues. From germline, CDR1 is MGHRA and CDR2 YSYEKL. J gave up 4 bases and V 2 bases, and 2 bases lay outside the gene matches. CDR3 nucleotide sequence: TGCGCCAGCAGCCAACTGACAGGGGGAAACACCATATATTTT. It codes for CASSQLTGGNTIYF.

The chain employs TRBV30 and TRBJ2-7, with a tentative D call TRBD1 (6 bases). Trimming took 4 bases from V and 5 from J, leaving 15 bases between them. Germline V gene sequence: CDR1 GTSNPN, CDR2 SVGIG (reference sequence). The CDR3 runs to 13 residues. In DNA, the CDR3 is TGTGCCTGGACGCCCCACAGGGAAGACGAGCAGTACTTC. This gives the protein CAWTPHREDEQYF.

The CDR3 DNA follows: TGCGCCAGCAGCGCCGCAGTCCCTCCCAATGAGCAGTTCTTC. This codes for CASSAAVPPNEQFF. The rearrangement uses TRBV5-1 and TRBJ2-1; D call uncertain. Trimming took 4 bases from V and 6 from J, leaving 14 bases between them. The V gene's germline CDR1 is SGHRS and CDR2 YFSETQ. CDR3 length: 14 residues.

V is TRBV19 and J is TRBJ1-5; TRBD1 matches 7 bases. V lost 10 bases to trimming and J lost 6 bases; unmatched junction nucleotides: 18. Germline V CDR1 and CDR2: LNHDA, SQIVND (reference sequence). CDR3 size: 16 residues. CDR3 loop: CATNPKTGVWSQPQHF. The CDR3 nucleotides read TGTGCCACCAACCCCAAAACAGGGGTTTGGAGTCAGCCCCAGCATTTT.

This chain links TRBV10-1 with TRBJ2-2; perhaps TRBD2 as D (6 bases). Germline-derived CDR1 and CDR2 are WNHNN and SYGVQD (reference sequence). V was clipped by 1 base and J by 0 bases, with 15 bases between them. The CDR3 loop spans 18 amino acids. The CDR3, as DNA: TGCGCCAGCAGTGAGTTTGCGGGAACAGAAACGAACACCGGGGAGCTGTTTTTT. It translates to CASSEFAGTETNTGELFF.

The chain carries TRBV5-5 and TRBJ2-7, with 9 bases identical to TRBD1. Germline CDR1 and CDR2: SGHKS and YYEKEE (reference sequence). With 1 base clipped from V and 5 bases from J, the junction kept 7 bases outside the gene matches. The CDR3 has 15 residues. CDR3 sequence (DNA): TGTGCCAGCAGCTTGCAGGACAGGGGAGCCCACGAGCAGTACTTC. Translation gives CASSLQDRGAHEQYF. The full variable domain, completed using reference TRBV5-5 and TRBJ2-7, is DAGVTQSPTHLIKTRGQQVTLRCSPISGHKSVSWYQQVLGQGPQFIFQYYEKEERGRGNFPDRFSARQFPNYSSELNVNALLLGDSALYLCASSLQDRGAHEQYFGPGTRLTVT.

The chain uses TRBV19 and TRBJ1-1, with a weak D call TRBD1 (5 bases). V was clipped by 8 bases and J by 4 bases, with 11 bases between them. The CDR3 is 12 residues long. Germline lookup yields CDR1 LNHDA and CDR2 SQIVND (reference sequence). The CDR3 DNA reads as TGTGCCAGTTTCAGGGCGCGCACTGAAGCTTTCTTT. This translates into CASFRARTEAFF.

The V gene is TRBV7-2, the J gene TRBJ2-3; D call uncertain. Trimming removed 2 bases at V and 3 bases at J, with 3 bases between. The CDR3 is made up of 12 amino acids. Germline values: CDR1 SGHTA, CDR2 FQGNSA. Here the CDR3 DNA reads TGTGCCAGCAGCTTATCGACAGATACGCAGTATTTT. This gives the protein CASSLSTDTQYF.

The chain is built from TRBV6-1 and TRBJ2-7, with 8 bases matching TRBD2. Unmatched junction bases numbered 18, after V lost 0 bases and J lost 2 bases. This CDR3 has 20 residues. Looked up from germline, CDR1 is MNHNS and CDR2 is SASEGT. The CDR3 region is CASSEAIGGGRREVAYEQYF. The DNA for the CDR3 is TGTGCCAGCAGTGAAGCTATCGGGGGGGGGAGGCGGGAGGTCGCCTACGAGCAGTACTTC.

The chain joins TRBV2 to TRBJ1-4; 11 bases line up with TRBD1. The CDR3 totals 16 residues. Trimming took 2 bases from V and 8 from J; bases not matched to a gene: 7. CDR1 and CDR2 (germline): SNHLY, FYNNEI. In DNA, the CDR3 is TGTGCCAGCAGTGAATCGTTAGGGACAGGGGGAGAAAAACTGTTTTTT. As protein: CASSESLGTGGEKLFF.

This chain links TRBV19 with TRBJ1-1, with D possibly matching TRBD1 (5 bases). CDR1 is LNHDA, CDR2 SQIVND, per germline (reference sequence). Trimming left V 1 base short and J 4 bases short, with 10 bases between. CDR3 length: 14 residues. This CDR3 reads CASSIVGGGTEAFF. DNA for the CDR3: TGTGCCAGTAGTATAGTGGGGGGGGGCACTGAAGCTTTCTTT.

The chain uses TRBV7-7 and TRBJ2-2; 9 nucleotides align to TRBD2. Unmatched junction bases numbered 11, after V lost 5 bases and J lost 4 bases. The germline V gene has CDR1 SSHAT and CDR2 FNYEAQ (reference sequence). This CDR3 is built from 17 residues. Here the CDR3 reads CASSTASGIRSTGELFF. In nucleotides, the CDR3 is TGTGCCAGCAGCACCGCTAGCGGGATTAGGAGCACCGGGGAGCTGTTTTTT.

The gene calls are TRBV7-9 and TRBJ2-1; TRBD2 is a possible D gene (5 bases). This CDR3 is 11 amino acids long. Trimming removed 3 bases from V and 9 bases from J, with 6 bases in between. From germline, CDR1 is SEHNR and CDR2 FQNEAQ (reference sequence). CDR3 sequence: CASSFGVEQFF. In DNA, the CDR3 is TGTGCCAGCAGCTTCGGGGTTGAGCAGTTCTTC.

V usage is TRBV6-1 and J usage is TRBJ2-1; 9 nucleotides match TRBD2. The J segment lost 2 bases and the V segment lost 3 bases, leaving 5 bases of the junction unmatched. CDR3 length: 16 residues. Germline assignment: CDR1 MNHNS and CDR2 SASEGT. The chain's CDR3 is CASSDSLAGTYNEQFF. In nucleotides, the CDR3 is TGTGCCAGCAGTGATTCCCTAGCGGGGACCTACAATGAGCAGTTCTTC.

The CDR3 sequence is CASSLVGTGLYEQYF. CDR3 nucleotide sequence: TGTGCCAGCAGCTTAGTAGGGACAGGGCTATACGAGCAGTACTTC. V is TRBV11-1 and J is TRBJ2-7; 9 bases align to TRBD1. Germline V lookup: CDR1 SGHAT, CDR2 FQDESV (reference sequence). This CDR3 is built from 15 residues. J lost 4 bases, V lost 1 base, and 5 bases had no gene match.

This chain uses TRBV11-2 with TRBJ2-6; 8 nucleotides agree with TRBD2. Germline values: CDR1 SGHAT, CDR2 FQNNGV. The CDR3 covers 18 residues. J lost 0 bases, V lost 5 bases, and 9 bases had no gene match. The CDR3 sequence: CASSPRGGRNSGANVLTF. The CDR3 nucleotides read TGTGCCAGCAGCCCCCGGGGGGGACGGAACTCTGGGGCCAACGTCCTGACTTTC.

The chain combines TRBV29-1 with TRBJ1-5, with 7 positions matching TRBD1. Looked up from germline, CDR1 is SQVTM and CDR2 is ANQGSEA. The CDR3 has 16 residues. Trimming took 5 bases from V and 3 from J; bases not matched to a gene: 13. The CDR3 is CSVSGGAGGNNQPQHF. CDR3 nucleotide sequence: TGCAGCGTTTCCGGGGGAGCAGGGGGGAACAATCAGCCCCAGCATTTT.

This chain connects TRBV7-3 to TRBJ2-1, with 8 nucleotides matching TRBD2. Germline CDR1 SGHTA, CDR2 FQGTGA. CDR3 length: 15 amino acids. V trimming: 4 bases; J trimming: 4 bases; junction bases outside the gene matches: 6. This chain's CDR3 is CASSSRSGGYNEQFF. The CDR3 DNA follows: TGTGCCAGCAGCTCTCGAAGCGGGGGTTACAATGAGCAGTTCTTC.